The rows below give T cell receptor beta chains drawn from one sample of a study of shared clonotypes between healthy human individuals. Profiled with immunoSEQ multiplex PCR; TCRdb holds only in-frame clones, not every one. The sample has roughly 2.5 million clones, roughly 92% seen once. The specimen sequenced was naive CD4+ T cells sorted from blood. The receptors come from a man aged 18 to 29 in good health. The CDR3 runs from the conserved cysteine through the conserved F or W. D genes are given only for firm matches. Clone size is shown for a subset of rows, as once, few, many or a class of expanded clone.

length	D	V	size	J	CDR3	DNA
15	TRBD1	TRBV6-5	few	TRBJ1-6	CASRQSWTGASPLHF	TGTGCCAGCAGGCAATCGTGGACAGGGGCTTCACCCCTCCACTTT
14	.	TRBV28	.	TRBJ2-7	CASSSGGLTHEQYF	TGTGCCAGCAGCTCCGGGGGGCTTACCCACGAGCAGTACTTC
16	.	TRBV9	.	TRBJ2-7	CASSATSRGSVHEQYF	TGTGCCAGCAGCGCGACCAGCAGGGGTTCCGTCCACGAGCAGTACTTC
11	.	TRBV19	.	TRBJ1-2	CATSRGYGYTF	TGTGCCACCAGTCGGGGCTATGGCTACACCTTC
12	.	TRBV6-5	.	TRBJ2-5	CASSRGEETQYF	TGTGCCAGCAGCAGGGGGGAAGAGACCCAGTACTTC
12	.	TRBV28	.	TRBJ2-7	CASSSRVYEQYF	TGTGCCAGCAGTTCTCGGGTCTACGAGCAGTACTTC
15	.	TRBV5-6	.	TRBJ2-1	CASSYVAASYNEQFF	TGTGCCAGCAGTTACGTAGCGGCCTCCTACAATGAGCAGTTCTTC
13	.	TRBV30	.	TRBJ2-5	CAWSVSRGETQYF	TGTGCCTGGAGTGTATCCAGGGGAGAGACCCAGTACTTC
15	.	TRBV19	.	TRBJ1-1	CASSPQEGGRPEAFF	TGTGCCAGTAGTCCCCAGGAGGGGGGTCGGCCTGAAGCTTTCTTT
15	.	TRBV28	.	TRBJ1-5	CASKGGWRGNQPQHF	TGTGCCAGCAAGGGGGGGTGGAGGGGCAATCAGCCCCAGCATTTT
15	TRBD1	TRBV27	.	TRBJ2-7	CASRRDGQGAYEQYF	TGTGCCAGCAGAAGAGACGGACAGGGGGCCTACGAGCAGTACTTC
14	TRBD1	TRBV2	.	TRBJ1-4	CASSQDRASEKLFF	TGTGCCAGCAGTCAGGACAGGGCGAGTGAAAAACTGTTTTTT
14	TRBD2	TRBV6-5	.	TRBJ2-3	CASRPSGGADTQYF	TGTGCCAGCCGACCTAGCGGGGGGGCGGATACGCAGTATTTT
13	TRBD1	TRBV5-1	.	TRBJ1-5	CASFGQGGQPQHF	TGCGCCAGCTTCGGACAGGGTGGTCAGCCCCAGCATTTT
17	TRBD2	TRBV19	.	TRBJ2-1	CASSIEVASGGINEQFF	TGTGCCAGTAGTATTGAGGTGGCTAGCGGGGGAATCAATGAGCAGTTCTTC
18	.	TRBV25-1	.	TRBJ2-1	CASSETAGTTNSYNEQFF	TGTGCCAGCAGTGAAACAGCCGGGACCACGAACTCCTACAATGAGCAGTTCTTC
14	TRBD2	TRBV6-5	once	TRBJ2-5	CASGRGGSAETQYF	TGTGCCAGCGGGCGGGGGGGATCCGCCGAGACCCAGTACTTC
16	TRBD1	TRBV12-5	.	TRBJ1-4	CASGRHKTGVNEKLFF	TGTGCTAGTGGCCGACACAAGACAGGGGTTAATGAAAAACTGTTTTTT
13	.	TRBV10-3	once	TRBJ1-5	CAITPGFNQPQHF	TGTGCCATCACACCGGGGTTCAATCAGCCCCAGCATTTT
15	TRBD1	TRBV6-1	.	TRBJ1-6	CASSEVPGGTSPLHF	TGTGCCAGCAGTGAAGTTCCAGGGGGAACTTCACCCCTCCACTTT
16	TRBD2	TRBV4-3	once	TRBJ2-7	CASSLYGVAGLYEQYF	TGCGCCAGCAGCCTATACGGGGTAGCGGGACTCTACGAGCAGTACTTC
15	TRBD2	TRBV29-1	.	TRBJ2-7	CSVEYGLAGLSEQYF	TGCAGCGTGGAGTACGGACTAGCGGGCCTCTCCGAGCAGTACTTC
11	.	TRBV6-1	.	TRBJ2-4	CASSELRVVYF	TGTGCCAGCAGTGAACTCAGGGTAGTGTACTTC
15	.	TRBV27	.	TRBJ2-7	CASSLRAAGTYEQYF	TGTGCCAGCAGTTTAAGAGCCGCAGGGACCTACGAGCAGTACTTC
15	TRBD1	TRBV28	.	TRBJ1-4	CASSLRGQTNEKLFF	TGTGCCAGCAGTTTAAGGGGACAGACTAATGAAAAACTGTTTTTT
15	.	TRBV30	.	TRBJ2-7	CAWSPGTPGSYEQYF	TGTGCCTGGAGTCCCGGGACTCCGGGCTCCTACGAGCAGTACTTC
15	.	TRBV30	.	TRBJ1-6	CAWDIIQGSYSPLHF	TGTGCCTGGGATATAATACAGGGTTCCTATTCACCCCTCCACTTT
13	.	TRBV5-1	.	TRBJ2-2	CASSRTYTGELFF	TGCGCCAGCAGTCGCACCTACACCGGGGAGCTGTTTTTT
14	.	TRBV27	.	TRBJ2-7	CASRSTGPSYEQYF	TGTGCCAGCAGATCTACCGGGCCCTCCTACGAGCAGTACTTC
13	.	TRBV7-9	.	TRBJ2-2	CASSLTSPGELFF	TGTGCCAGCAGTCTCACCTCGCCCGGGGAGCTGTTTTTT
17	.	TRBV7-2	.	TRBJ2-2	CASSLLSYREDTGELFF	TGTGCCAGCAGCTTACTTTCATACAGGGAGGACACCGGGGAGCTGTTTTTT
13	.	TRBV27	.	TRBJ2-7	CASSLDSSYEQYF	TGTGCCAGCAGTTTAGACAGTTCCTACGAGCAGTACTTC
15	.	TRBV6-5	.	TRBJ2-2	CASINTGKAAGELFF	TGTGCCAGCATCAATACAGGGAAAGCAGCCGGGGAGCTGTTTTTT
12	.	TRBV5-5	.	TRBJ1-3	CASNRVGDTIYF	TGTGCCAGCAACAGGGTTGGGGACACCATATATTTT
12	.	TRBV12-2	.	TRBJ1-2	CASRPPRYGYTF	TGTGCAAGTCGCCCCCCGCGTTATGGCTACACCTTC
15	TRBD2	TRBV19	.	TRBJ2-3	CASRYGGSKSDTQYF	TGTGCCAGTAGGTATGGCGGGAGTAAGTCAGATACGCAGTATTTT
13	TRBD1	TRBV19	.	TRBJ1-1	CASSITGAAEAFF	TGTGCCAGTAGTATAACAGGGGCCGCTGAAGCTTTCTTT
14	.	TRBV27	.	TRBJ1-1	CASSFYRENTEAFF	TGTGCCAGCAGTTTCTACAGGGAGAACACTGAAGCTTTCTTT
12	.	TRBV11-3	.	TRBJ1-1	CASSLKNTEAFF	TGTGCCAGCAGCTTGAAGAACACTGAAGCTTTCTTT
14	.	TRBV7-2	.	TRBJ2-3	CASSLAGTTDTQYF	TGTGCCAGCAGCTTAGCGGGGACTACAGATACGCAGTATTTT
16	.	TRBV10-2	.	TRBJ2-1	CASSEPSGPSYNEQFF	TGCGCCAGCAGTGAGCCCAGCGGGCCCTCCTACAATGAGCAGTTCTTC
11	.	TRBV2	.	TRBJ1-1	CASSDGPVAFF	TGTGCCAGCAGTGATGGACCGGTAGCTTTCTTT